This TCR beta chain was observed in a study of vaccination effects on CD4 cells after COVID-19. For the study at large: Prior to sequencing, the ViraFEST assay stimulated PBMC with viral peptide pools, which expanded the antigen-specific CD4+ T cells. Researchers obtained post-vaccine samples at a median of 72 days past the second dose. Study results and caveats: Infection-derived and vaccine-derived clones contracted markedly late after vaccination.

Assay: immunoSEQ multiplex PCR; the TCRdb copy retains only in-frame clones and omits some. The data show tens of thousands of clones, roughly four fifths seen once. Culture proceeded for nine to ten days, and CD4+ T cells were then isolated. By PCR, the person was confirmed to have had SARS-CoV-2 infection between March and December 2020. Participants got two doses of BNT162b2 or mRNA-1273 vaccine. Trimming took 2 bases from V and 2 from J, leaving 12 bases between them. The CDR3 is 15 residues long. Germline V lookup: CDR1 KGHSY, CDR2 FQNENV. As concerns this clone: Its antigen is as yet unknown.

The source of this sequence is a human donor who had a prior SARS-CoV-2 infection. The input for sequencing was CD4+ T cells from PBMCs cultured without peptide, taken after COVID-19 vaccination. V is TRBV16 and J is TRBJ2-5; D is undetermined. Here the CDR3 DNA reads TGTGCCAGCAGCCAACGATTGTTGGAACAAGAGACCCAGTACTTC. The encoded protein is CASSQRLLEQETQYF.